This T cell receptor (beta chain) was profiled in a study of blood T cell repertoires in COVID-19. The overall study: The United States, Italy and Spain were the sources of the acute and convalescent COVID-19 samples. The analysed material was cDNA or gDNA that came from T cells, B-cell-depleted T cells, or PBMCs.

V shed 7 bases, J shed 7 bases, and the junction held 6 bases outside the gene matches. This CDR3 contains 14 residues. CDR1 is SGHAT and CDR2 is FQNNGV in the germline V gene. Original processing methods: Reference gene primer amplification yielded estimated nucleated cell counts. The method was immunoSEQ multiplex PCR; TCRdb's version includes in-frame clones alone and lacks a portion of them. The D gene and trimming were derived from the DNA, and the V and J assignments and clone size from that table. The table records about 100,000 clones, just under 80% of them present only once. The specimen was peripheral blood. This clonotype was sampled from a man in his 70s with active or convalescent COVID-19. V and J are TRBV11-2 and TRBJ1-6, with 8 bases lining up with TRBD1. CDR3 in DNA: TGTGCCAGCAACCCGGGACAGGCGAATTCACCCCTCCACTTT. Translation: CASNPGQANSPLHF.